This TCR beta chain was sequenced in a study of blood T cell repertoires in COVID-19. Study details: Specimens from acute and convalescent COVID-19 originated in the United States, Italy and Spain. PBMCs, B-cell-depleted T cells, or T cells were the source of the cDNA or gDNA that made up the material.

Per the authors' pipeline: Estimated nucleated cell counts came from reference gene primer amplification. Data came from immunoSEQ multiplex PCR; TCRdb stores just in-frame clones and leaves some out. V, J and clone size are taken as reported in that table, and D and trimming were inferred from the DNA itself. The data contain roughly 65,000 clones, roughly nine tenths of them singletons. This CDR3 region has 15 residues. Trimming cost V 5 bases and J 6 bases, with 19 bases left between them. The germline CDR1 and CDR2 sequences are LGHDT and YNNKEL (reference sequence). What was sequenced was peripheral blood. The sequence derives from a woman in her fifties or sixties with acute or convalescent COVID-19. The chain carries TRBV3-1 (or the pseudogene TRBV3-2) and TRBJ1-1, with a possible D match to TRBD1 (5 bases). This chain's CDR3 is CASSTRDSPLAEAFF. The CDR3 nucleotides are TGTGCCAGCAGCACACGTGACAGCCCCCTCGCTGAAGCTTTCTTT.